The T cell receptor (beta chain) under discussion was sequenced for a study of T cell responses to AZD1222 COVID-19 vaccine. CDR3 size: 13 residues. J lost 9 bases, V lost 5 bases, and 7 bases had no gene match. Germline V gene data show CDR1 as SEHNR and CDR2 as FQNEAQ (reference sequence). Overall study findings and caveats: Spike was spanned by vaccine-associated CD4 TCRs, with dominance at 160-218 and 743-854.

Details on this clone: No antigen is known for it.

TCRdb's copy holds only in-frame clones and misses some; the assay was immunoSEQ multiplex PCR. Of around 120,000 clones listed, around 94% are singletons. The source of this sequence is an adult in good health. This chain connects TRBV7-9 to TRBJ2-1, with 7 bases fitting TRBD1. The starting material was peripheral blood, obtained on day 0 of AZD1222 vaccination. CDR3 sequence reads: CASSTRQGGEQFF. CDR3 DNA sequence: TGTGCCAGCAGCACAAGACAGGGTGGTGAGCAGTTCTTC. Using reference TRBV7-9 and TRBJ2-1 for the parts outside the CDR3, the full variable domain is DTGVSQNPRHKITKRGQNVTFRCDPISEHNRLYWYRQTLGQGPEFLTYFQNEAQLEKSRLLSDRFSAERPKGSFSTLEIQRTEQGDSAMYLCASSTRQGGEQFFGPGTRLTVL.